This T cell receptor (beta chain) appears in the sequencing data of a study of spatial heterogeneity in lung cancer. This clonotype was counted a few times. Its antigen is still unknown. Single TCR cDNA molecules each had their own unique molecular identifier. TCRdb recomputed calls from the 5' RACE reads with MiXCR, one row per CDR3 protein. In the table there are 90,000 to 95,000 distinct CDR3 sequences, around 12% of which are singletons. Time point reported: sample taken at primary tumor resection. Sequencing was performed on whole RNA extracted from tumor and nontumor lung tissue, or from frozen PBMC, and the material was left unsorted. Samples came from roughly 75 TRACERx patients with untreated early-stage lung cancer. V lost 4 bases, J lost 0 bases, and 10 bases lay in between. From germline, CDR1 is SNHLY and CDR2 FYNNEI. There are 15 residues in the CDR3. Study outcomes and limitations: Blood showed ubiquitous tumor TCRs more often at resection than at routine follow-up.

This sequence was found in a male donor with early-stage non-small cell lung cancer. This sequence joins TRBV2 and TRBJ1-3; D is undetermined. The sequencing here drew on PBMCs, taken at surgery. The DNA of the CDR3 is TGTGCCAGCAGTGTCTACCAAAGCTCTGGAAACACCATATATTTT. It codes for CASSVYQSSGNTIYF.